These 32 T cell receptor beta chains came from one sample sequenced in a study of cytomegalovirus exposure and HLA in healthy donors. The PCR contained 60 Vbeta and 13 Jbeta primers. Measured with immunoSEQ multiplex PCR; TCRdb has only the in-frame clones, and not every one. The table includes about 130,000 clones, approximately 79% detected once. The specimen was PBMCs. These receptors all come from a man aged 30 to 45 in good health and CMV-seronegative.

The chain carries TRBV21-1 and TRBJ2-7; no DNA check was done on the table's D call, TRBD2. TRBV21-1 is a pseudogene segment. This CDR3 has 18 residues. Here the CDR3 reads CASSKVRGGSRSPNEQYF. For the CDR3, the DNA is TGTGCCAGCAGCAAAGTCCGGGGGGGCAGCAGGAGCCCAAACGAGCAGTACTTC.

The chain joins TRBV6-6 to TRBJ2-5; 9 bases fit TRBD1. The CDR3 has 14 amino acids. Germline CDR1 is MNHNY and CDR2 is SVGAGI (reference sequence). Unmatched junction bases numbered 7, after V lost 6 bases and J lost 5 bases. This CDR3 is CASSHRTGVETQYF. Written as DNA, the CDR3 is TGTGCCAGCAGCCACCGGACAGGGGTGGAGACCCAGTACTTC.

V usage is TRBV10-3 and J usage is TRBJ1-4; weak D call: TRBD1 (5 bases). Germline V gene sequence: CDR1 ENHRY, CDR2 SYGVKD. The CDR3 has 14 amino acids. V dropped 2 bases and J dropped 5 bases, with 9 bases sitting between them. The CDR3 sequence: CAISERPGNEKLFF. CDR3 DNA sequence: TGTGCCATCAGTGAGCGTCCAGGGAATGAAAAACTGTTTTTT.

The CDR3 loop is CASSSTGSHEQYF. The CDR3 nucleotides read TGTGCCAGCAGCTCCACAGGGTCTCACGAGCAGTACTTC. This rearrangement joins TRBV28 to TRBJ2-7; possible D gene TRBD1, 6 bases. Germline V gene lookup returns CDR1 MDHEN and CDR2 SYDVKM. The CDR3 extends over 13 amino acids. The V end was cut by 6 bases, the J end by 5 bases, with 14 bases between.

This clone was detected only a few times. The V gene is TRBV18, the J gene TRBJ2-1; 8 bases are a match to TRBD2. Germline V gene data show CDR1 as KGHSH and CDR2 as LQKENI. CDR3 length: 15 amino acids. J gave up 5 bases and V 4 bases, and 7 bases lay outside the gene matches. The CDR3 protein is CASSRGIAGNNEQFF. CDR3 nucleotides: TGTGCCAGCTCACGGGGGATAGCGGGGAACAATGAGCAGTTCTTC.

The J gene is TRBJ1-1, the V gene TRBV5-8; 7 nucleotides align to TRBD1. The germline gives CDR1 SGHTS, CDR2 YDEGEE. The trim removed 4 bases at V and 2 bases at J, leaving 8 bases unmatched. CDR3 size: 15 residues. DNA of the CDR3: TGTGCCAGCAGCCCCCCGACAGGGCCAAACACTGAAGCTTTCTTT. Translation gives CASSPPTGPNTEAFF. Drawing the rest from reference TRBV5-8 and TRBJ1-1, the complete variable domain is EAGVTQSPTHLIKTRGQQATLRCSPISGHTSVYWYQQALGLGLQFLLWYDEGEERNRGNFPPRFSGRQFPNYSSELNVNALELEDSALYLCASSPPTGPNTEAFFGQGTRLTVV.

There are a few counts of this clone. CDR3 loop: CSARAPGAYEQYF. The CDR3 coding sequence is TGCAGCGCTAGAGCCCCAGGGGCCTACGAGCAGTACTTC. J is TRBJ2-7 and V is TRBV29-1, with D possibly matching TRBD1 (6 bases). CDR1 is SQVTM and CDR2 is ANQGSEA in the germline V gene. Trimming took off 7 bases at V and 2 bases at J, with 15 bases between the two ends. This CDR3 has 13 amino acids.

The chain is built from TRBV4-2 and TRBJ1-5, with a weak D call TRBD1 (5 bases). The germline gives CDR1 LGHNA, CDR2 YNFKEQ. Trimming left V 0 bases short and J 5 bases short, with 11 bases between. The CDR3 is 15 residues long. This chain's CDR3 is CASSQEWGRDQPQHF. The CDR3 DNA reads TGTGCCAGCAGCCAAGAATGGGGGAGGGATCAGCCCCAGCATTTT.

This clone was seen a few times. The chain couples TRBV11-2 to TRBJ2-5; D gene unclear. V was cut by 5 bases and J by 1 base, with 8 bases left in between. Germline CDR1 is SGHAT and CDR2 is FQNNGV. The CDR3 spans 13 residues. The CDR3 is CASSGNSQETQYF. The CDR3 nucleotides are TGTGCCAGCAGCGGAAACAGCCAAGAGACCCAGTACTTC. Based on the CDR3 plus reference TRBV11-2 and TRBJ2-5, the full variable domain is EAGVAQSPRYKIIEKRQSVAFWCNPISGHATLYWYQQILGQGPKLLIQFQNNGVVDDSQLPKDRFSAERLKGVDSTLKIQPAKLEDSAVYLCASSGNSQETQYFGPGTRLLVL.

V is TRBV23-1 and J is TRBJ1-5; 9 bases are a match to TRBD1. TRBV23-1 is an open reading frame, and its role is uncertain. The length of the CDR3 is 16 residues. The trim removed 7 bases at V and 6 bases at J, leaving 13 bases unmatched. CDR3 DNA sequence: TGCGCCAGCATAGCGACCGGGACAGGGTTTCTTCAGCCCCAGCATTTT. This encodes CASIATGTGFLQPQHF.

This clone occurred a few times. In DNA, the CDR3 is TGTGCCTGGAGCCCTACCGGGACAGCCCCGATCTTATCACCCCTCCACTTT. It encodes CAWSPTGTAPILSPLHF. The genes are TRBV30 and TRBJ1-6, with 7 positions matching TRBD1. V trimming: 3 bases; J trimming: 10 bases; junction bases outside the gene matches: 18. CDR1 is GTSNPN and CDR2 is SVGIG in the germline V gene (reference sequence). There are 17 residues in the CDR3.

The chain joins TRBV19 to TRBJ1-6, with TRBD1 identical over 8 bases. Trimming cost V 3 bases and J 6 bases; bases outside gene matches: 4. CDR3 length: 15 residues. The germline CDR1 and CDR2 sequences are LNHDA and SQIVND (reference sequence). CDR3 sequence reads: CASSIQGASNSPLHF. CDR3 bases: TGTGCCAGTAGTATCCAGGGGGCGAGTAATTCACCCCTCCACTTT.

This clone was counted between two and nine times. The V call is TRBV7-9, the J call TRBJ2-1; 8 positions agree with TRBD2. Germline V gives CDR1 SEHNR, CDR2 FQNEAQ (reference sequence). This CDR3 region has 15 residues. Trimming removed 1 base from V and 12 bases from J; junction bases left unmatched: 11. CDR3 in DNA: TGTGCCAGCAGCTTAGAGGCTAGCGGGCTGCTGGGGCAGTTCTTC. Translating gives CASSLEASGLLGQFF.

Note on this clone: Other nucleotide sequences in the sample specify the same CDR3. The chain couples TRBV5-4 to TRBJ2-7; D perhaps matches TRBD1 (5 bases). Trimming removed 3 bases at V and 5 bases at J, with 9 bases between. This CDR3 is built from 12 residues. Germline V gene lookup returns CDR1 SGHNT and CDR2 YYREEE (reference sequence). The CDR3 here is CASSYAGHEQYF. For the CDR3, the DNA is TGTGCCAGCAGCTACGCAGGGCACGAGCAGTACTTC.

This sequence joins TRBV6-4 and TRBJ1-6; D remains ambiguous. The V end lost 7 bases, the J end lost 7 bases, and 14 bases lay between the germline ends. The germline gives CDR1 MRHNA, CDR2 SNTAGT. CDR3 length: 14 amino acids. CDR3 nucleotide sequence: TGTGCCAGCACTATCGGGGTTTCGAATTCACCCCTCCACTTT. Its translation: CASTIGVSNSPLHF.

This clone was observed a few times. CDR3 in DNA: TGTGCCAGTAGAGTTCAGGATGGCTACACCTTC. This translates into CASRVQDGYTF. The chain employs TRBV19 and TRBJ1-2; D unresolved. Germline V CDR1 and CDR2: LNHDA, SQIVND (reference sequence). This CDR3 region has 11 residues. V lost 6 bases and J 6 bases, leaving 8 bases between the germline ends.

The rearrangement joins TRBV2 to TRBJ2-1, with D tentatively TRBD2 (7 bases). Germline CDR1 is SNHLY and CDR2 is FYNNEI. The CDR3 is 17 amino acids. Trimming cost V 4 bases and J 0 bases, with 16 bases left between them. CDR3 sequence: CASSGEGGGPSYNEQFF. CDR3 sequence (DNA): TGTGCCAGCAGTGGAGAGGGGGGGGGTCCCTCCTACAATGAGCAGTTCTTC.

The chain carries TRBV28 and TRBJ2-7; D not resolved. CDR1 MDHEN and CDR2 SYDVKM come from the germline V gene. Trimming removed 9 bases at V and 3 bases at J, with 18 bases between. The CDR3 covers 14 residues. The CDR3: CASRFDRGSYEQYF. For the CDR3, the DNA is TGTGCCAGTAGATTTGACCGAGGAAGCTACGAGCAGTACTTC. The whole variable domain, filled in from reference TRBV28 and TRBJ2-7, reads DVKVTQSSRYLVKRTGEKVFLECVQDMDHENMFWYRQDPGLGLRLIYFSYDVKMKEKGDIPEGYSVSREKKERFSLILESASTNQTSMYLCASRFDRGSYEQYFGPGTRLTVT.

The chain carries TRBV29-1 and TRBJ1-1; D is perhaps TRBD1 (6 bases). Germline V lookup: CDR1 SQVTM, CDR2 ANQGSEA. The CDR3 sequence is 11 residues long. Trimming removed 3 bases from V and 11 bases from J, with 13 bases in between. The CDR3 sequence is CSVDGGGAAFF. The CDR3 DNA reads TGCAGCGTTGATGGCGGGGGGGCGGCTTTCTTT.

The rearrangement joins TRBV21-1 to TRBJ2-2; the DNA was not compared with TRBD1, the D call given in the table. TRBV21-1 is a documented pseudogene. This CDR3 region has 18 residues. The CDR3 region is CASSVNIRDRRNTGELFF. The CDR3 coding sequence is TGTGCCAGCAGCGTGAATATCCGGGACAGAAGAAATACCGGGGAGCTGTTTTTT.

This sequence joins TRBV4-1 and TRBJ2-4, with a weak D call TRBD2 (5 bases). The length of the CDR3 is 14 residues. Germline CDR1 reads MGHRA; CDR2 reads YSYEKL. The V and J ends lost 4 bases and 6 bases respectively, with 13 bases between them. CDR3 DNA: TGCGCCAGCAGCCCTTTACGGAGCGGAAACATTCAGTACTTC. It encodes CASSPLRSGNIQYF.

As DNA, the CDR3 is TGTGCCAGCAGCTTTGGGACTAGCGACTACGAGCAGTACTTC. Translating gives CASSFGTSDYEQYF. The V and J genes are TRBV5-8 and TRBJ2-7; TRBD2 aligns across 10 bases. After removal of 2 bases from V and 3 bases from J, the junction contained 2 bases not matched to a gene. The germline V gene has CDR1 SGHTS and CDR2 YDEGEE. The CDR3 is 14 amino acids.

This chain joins TRBV7-9 and TRBJ2-4; D might be TRBD1 (6 bases). The germline CDR1 and CDR2 sequences are SEHNR and FQNEAQ (reference sequence). There are 16 residues in the CDR3. Deletions cut 5 bases from V and 1 base from J, with 15 bases between. The CDR3, as DNA: TGTGCCAGCAGCGCACAAACAGGGACGGCCAAAAACATTCAGTACTTC. The encoded protein is CASSAQTGTAKNIQYF.

The rearrangement links TRBV5-1 to TRBJ2-5; D is ambiguous. TRBJ2-7 matches the DNA end more closely, so the J call is doubtful. Germline lookup yields CDR1 SGHRS and CDR2 YFSETQ. CDR3 length: 15 amino acids. This CDR3 is CASSFRFGQTYEQYF. CDR3 sequence (DNA): TGCGCCAGCAGCTTCCGCTTTGGGCAGACCTACGAGCAGTACTTC.

This clone was recorded once. The chain uses TRBV18 and TRBJ1-6; tentatively, D is TRBD1 (6 bases). V lost 2 bases, J lost 7 bases, and 9 bases lay in between. The CDR3 length is 14 residues. Germline V gene data show CDR1 as KGHSH and CDR2 as LQKENI. CDR3 nucleotides: TGTGCCAGCTCACCAGACAGGATGAATTCACCCCTCCACTTT. Amino acids: CASSPDRMNSPLHF.

This chain links TRBV6-5 with TRBJ1-5; a weak D match, TRBD1 (5 bases). This CDR3 region has 14 residues. Germline-derived CDR1 and CDR2 are MNHEY and SVGAGI. Trimming stripped 5 bases from V and 5 bases from J, with 13 bases between. CDR3 loop: CASSPGSGYQPQHF. The CDR3 bases are TGTGCCAGCAGTCCCGGGTCAGGGTATCAGCCCCAGCATTTT.

This chain connects TRBV2 to TRBJ2-5; 9 nucleotides agree with TRBD1. The DNA end is more similar to TRBJ2-7, so the J call may be wrong. Germline V gene sequence: CDR1 SNHLY, CDR2 FYNNEI. The CDR3 is made up of 16 amino acids. CDR3 bases: TGTGCCAGCAGTATGACAGGGGGAAGGGTATCCTACGAGCAGTACTTC. Translation: CASSMTGGRVSYEQYF.

The chain joins TRBV5-6 to TRBJ2-5; 13 bases fit TRBD2. Germline values: CDR1 SGHDT, CDR2 YYEEEE. With 2 bases clipped from V and 5 bases from J, the junction kept 6 bases outside the gene matches. The CDR3 totals 16 residues. CDR3 protein: CASSLLAGGYRETQYF. The CDR3 coding sequence is TGTGCCAGCAGCTTACTAGCGGGGGGGTATAGGGAGACCCAGTACTTC.

V usage is TRBV10-3 and J usage is TRBJ2-1, with TRBD1 as a possible D gene (5 bases). The CDR3 runs to 14 residues. Germline V lookup: CDR1 ENHRY, CDR2 SYGVKD. Deletions cut 0 bases from V and 8 bases from J, with 11 bases between. As DNA, the CDR3 is TGTGCCATCAGTGAGTCCTTTAGGGGTGATGAGCAGTTCTTC. Translation gives CAISESFRGDEQFF.

A single count supports this clone. The V and J genes are TRBV28 and TRBJ1-1, with D possibly TRBD1 on 6 matching bases. Trimming stripped 3 bases from V and 5 bases from J, with 13 bases between. The CDR3 length is 14 residues. Germline V lookup: CDR1 MDHEN, CDR2 SYDVKM. Here the CDR3 reads CASSLWGLGTEAFF. The CDR3, as DNA: TGTGCCAGCAGTTTGTGGGGGCTAGGGACTGAAGCTTTCTTT.

The chain is built from TRBV6-1 and TRBJ2-7; D perhaps matches TRBD1 (6 bases). V shed 1 base and J shed 4 bases, with 17 bases lying between them. Germline assignment: CDR1 MNHNS and CDR2 SASEGT. This CDR3 comprises 16 residues. The CDR3, as DNA: TGTGCCAGCAGTGAAGTTGGGGGCTTGGTAGGTTACGAGCAGTACTTC. This sequence encodes CASSEVGGLVGYEQYF.

This clone was picked up one time. CDR3 coding DNA: TGTGCCAGCAGTTTATGGACAGCGAATGAGCAGTTCTTC. As protein: CASSLWTANEQFF. The chain uses TRBV28 and TRBJ2-1; possibly TRBD1 for D (5 bases). CDR3 size: 13 residues. Germline CDR1 is MDHEN and CDR2 is SYDVKM. Trimming left V 0 bases short and J 7 bases short, with 7 bases between. The whole variable domain, filled in from reference TRBV28 and TRBJ2-1, reads DVKVTQSSRYLVKRTGEKVFLECVQDMDHENMFWYRQDPGLGLRLIYFSYDVKMKEKGDIPEGYSVSREKKERFSLILESASTNQTSMYLCASSLWTANEQFFGPGTRLTVL.